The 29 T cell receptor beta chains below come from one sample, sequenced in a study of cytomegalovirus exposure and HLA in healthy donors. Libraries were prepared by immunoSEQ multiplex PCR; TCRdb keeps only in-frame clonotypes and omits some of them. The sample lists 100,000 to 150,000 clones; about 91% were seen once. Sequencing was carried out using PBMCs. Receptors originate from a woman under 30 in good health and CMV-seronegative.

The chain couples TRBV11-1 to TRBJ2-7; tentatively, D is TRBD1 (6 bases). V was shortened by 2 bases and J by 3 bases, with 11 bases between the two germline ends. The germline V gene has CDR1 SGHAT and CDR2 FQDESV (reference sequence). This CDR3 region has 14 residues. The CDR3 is CASSLSGRGYEQYF. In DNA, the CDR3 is TGTGCCAGCAGCTTATCCGGCAGGGGCTACGAGCAGTACTTC.

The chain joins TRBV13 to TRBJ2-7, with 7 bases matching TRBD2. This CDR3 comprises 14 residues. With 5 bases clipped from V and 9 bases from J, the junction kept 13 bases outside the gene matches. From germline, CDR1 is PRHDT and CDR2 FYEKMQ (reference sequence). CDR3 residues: CASSTDGERDSQYF. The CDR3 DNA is TGTGCCAGCAGCACTGACGGAGAGCGGGACTCGCAGTACTTC.

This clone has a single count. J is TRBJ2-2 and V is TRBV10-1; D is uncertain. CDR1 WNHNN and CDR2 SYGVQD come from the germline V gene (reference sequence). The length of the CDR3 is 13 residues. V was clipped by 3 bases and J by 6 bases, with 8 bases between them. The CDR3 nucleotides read TGCGCCAGCAGTGACCGCCCAGCCGGGGAGCTGTTTTTT. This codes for CASSDRPAGELFF.

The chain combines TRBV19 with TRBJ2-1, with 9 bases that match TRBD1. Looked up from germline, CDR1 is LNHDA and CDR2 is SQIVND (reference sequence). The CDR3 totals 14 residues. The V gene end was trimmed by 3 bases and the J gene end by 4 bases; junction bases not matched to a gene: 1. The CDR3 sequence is CASSMDRGYNEQFF. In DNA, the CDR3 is TGTGCCAGTAGTATGGACAGGGGTTACAATGAGCAGTTCTTC.

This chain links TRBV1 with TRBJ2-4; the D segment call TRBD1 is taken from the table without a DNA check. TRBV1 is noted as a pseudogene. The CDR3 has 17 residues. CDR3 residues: CTSSQVFTPGQKNIQYF. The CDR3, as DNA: TGCACCAGCAGCCAAGTTTTCACGCCGGGACAGAAAAACATTCAGTACTTC.

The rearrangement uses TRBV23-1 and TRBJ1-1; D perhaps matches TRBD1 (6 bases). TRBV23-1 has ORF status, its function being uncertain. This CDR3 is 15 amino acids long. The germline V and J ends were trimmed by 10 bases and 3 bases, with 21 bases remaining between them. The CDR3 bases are TGCGCCAACACGACCACCGGGGGGCGGGACACTGAAGCTTTCTTT. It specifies CANTTTGGRDTEAFF.

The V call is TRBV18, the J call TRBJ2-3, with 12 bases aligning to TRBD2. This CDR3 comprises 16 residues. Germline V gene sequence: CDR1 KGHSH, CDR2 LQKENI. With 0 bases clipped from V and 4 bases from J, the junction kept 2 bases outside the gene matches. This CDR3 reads CASSPPGLAGADTQYF. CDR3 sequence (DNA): TGTGCCAGCTCACCACCGGGACTAGCGGGTGCAGATACGCAGTATTTT.

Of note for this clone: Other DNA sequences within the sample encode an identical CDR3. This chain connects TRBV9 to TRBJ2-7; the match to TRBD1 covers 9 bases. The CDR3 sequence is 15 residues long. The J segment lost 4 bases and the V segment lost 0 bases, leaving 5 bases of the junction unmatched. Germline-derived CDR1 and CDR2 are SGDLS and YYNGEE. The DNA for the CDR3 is TGTGCCAGCAGCGTAGGGACAGGGGCATTGTACGAGCAGTACTTC. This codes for CASSVGTGALYEQYF.

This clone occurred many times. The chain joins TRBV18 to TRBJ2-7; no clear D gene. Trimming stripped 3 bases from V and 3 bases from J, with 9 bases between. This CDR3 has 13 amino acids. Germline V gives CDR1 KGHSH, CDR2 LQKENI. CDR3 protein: CASSPAPSYEQYF. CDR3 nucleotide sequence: TGTGCCAGCTCACCCGCACCCAGCTACGAGCAGTACTTC.

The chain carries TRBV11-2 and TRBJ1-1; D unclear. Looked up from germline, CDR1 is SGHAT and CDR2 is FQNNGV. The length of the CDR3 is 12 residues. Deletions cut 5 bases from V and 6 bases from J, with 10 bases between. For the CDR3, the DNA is TGTGCCAGCAGCCCCCTGGGCCCTGAAGCTTTCTTT. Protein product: CASSPLGPEAFF.

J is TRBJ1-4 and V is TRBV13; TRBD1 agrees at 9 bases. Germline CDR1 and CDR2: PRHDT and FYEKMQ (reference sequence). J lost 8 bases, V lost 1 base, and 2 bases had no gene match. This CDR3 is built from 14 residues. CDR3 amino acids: CASSLVGTGEKLFF. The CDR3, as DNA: TGTGCCAGCAGCTTAGTCGGGACAGGGGAAAAACTGTTTTTT.

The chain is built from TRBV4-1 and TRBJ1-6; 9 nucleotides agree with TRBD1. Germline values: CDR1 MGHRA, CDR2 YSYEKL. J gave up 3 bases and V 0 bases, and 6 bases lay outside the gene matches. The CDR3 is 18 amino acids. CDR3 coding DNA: TGCGCCAGCAGCCAAGAGCAACAGGGGGCCCACTATAATTCACCCCTCCACTTT. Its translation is CASSQEQQGAHYNSPLHF.

The CDR3 region is CASSQDIDGGAVNEQFF. Written as DNA, the CDR3 is TGTGCCAGCAGCCAAGACATCGACGGGGGGGCCGTGAATGAGCAGTTCTTC. The gene calls are TRBV4-2 and TRBJ2-1; 8 nucleotides match TRBD2. V shed 0 bases, J shed 7 bases, and the junction held 11 bases outside the gene matches. Germline-derived CDR1 and CDR2 are LGHNA and YNFKEQ. The CDR3 is 17 residues long.

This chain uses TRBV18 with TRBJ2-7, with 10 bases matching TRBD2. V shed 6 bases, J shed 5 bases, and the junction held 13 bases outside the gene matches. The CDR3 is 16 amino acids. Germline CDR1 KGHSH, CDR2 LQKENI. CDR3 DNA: TGTGCCAGCTCGGCGGTTGGAGCGGGGGGGCATGACGAGCAGTACTTC. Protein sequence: CASSAVGAGGHDEQYF.

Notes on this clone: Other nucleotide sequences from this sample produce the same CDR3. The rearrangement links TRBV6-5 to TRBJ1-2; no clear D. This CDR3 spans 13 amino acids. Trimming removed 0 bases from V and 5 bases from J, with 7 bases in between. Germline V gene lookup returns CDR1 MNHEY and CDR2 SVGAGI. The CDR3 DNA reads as TGTGCCAGCAGTTACTCACGGGGTTATGGCTACACCTTC. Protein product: CASSYSRGYGYTF.

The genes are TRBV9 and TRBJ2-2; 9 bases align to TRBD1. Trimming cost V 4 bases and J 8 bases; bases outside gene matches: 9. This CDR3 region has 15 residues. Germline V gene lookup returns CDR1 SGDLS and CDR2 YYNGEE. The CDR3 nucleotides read TGTGCCAGCAGCCCGCAACAGGGGGCAGGTGGGGAGCTGTTTTTT. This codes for CASSPQQGAGGELFF.

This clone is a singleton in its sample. CDR3 in DNA: TGTGCCAGTAGTATAGCCCGGGGTTCCTATAATTCACCCCTCCACTTT. Protein: CASSIARGSYNSPLHF. The J gene is TRBJ1-6, the V gene TRBV19; D is unclear. Germline V gene data show CDR1 as LNHDA and CDR2 as SQIVND (reference sequence). Trimming shortened V by 1 base and J by 1 base, and 8 bases separated the two germline ends. The CDR3 has 16 residues. Supplemented by reference TRBV19 and TRBJ1-6, the full variable domain reads DGGITQSPKYLFRKEGQNVTLSCEQNLNHDAMYWYRQDPGQGLRLIYYSQIVNDFQKGDIAEGYSVSREKKESFPLTVTSAQKNPTAFYLCASSIARGSYNSPLHFGNGTRLTVT.

The CDR3 DNA reads TGCAGCGTTGGGTCAGGGGGCTACAATGAGCAGTTCTTC. Amino acids: CSVGSGGYNEQFF. The chain has TRBV29-1 and TRBJ2-1; TRBD1 matches 7 bases. Looked up from germline, CDR1 is SQVTM and CDR2 is ANQGSEA. The CDR3 sequence is 13 residues long. With V trimmed by 4 bases and J by 3 bases, 3 bases remained unmatched.

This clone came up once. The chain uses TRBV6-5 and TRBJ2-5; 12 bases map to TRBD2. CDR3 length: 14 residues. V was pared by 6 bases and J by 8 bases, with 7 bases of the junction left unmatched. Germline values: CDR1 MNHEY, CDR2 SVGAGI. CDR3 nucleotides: TGTGCCAGCAGCTACGCGGGACTAGCGGGCACCCAGTACTTC. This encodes CASSYAGLAGTQYF.

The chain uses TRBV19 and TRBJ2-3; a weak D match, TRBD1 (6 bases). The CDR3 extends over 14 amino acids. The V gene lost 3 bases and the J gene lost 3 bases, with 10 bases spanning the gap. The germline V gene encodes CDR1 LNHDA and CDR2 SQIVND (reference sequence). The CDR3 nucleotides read TGTGCCAGTAGTATGGCAGGGGTTACAGATACGCAGTATTTT. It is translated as CASSMAGVTDTQYF.

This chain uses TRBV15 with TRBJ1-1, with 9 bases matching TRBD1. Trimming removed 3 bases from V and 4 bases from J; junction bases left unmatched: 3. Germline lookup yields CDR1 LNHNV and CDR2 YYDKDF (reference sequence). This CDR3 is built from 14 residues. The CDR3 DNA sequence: TGTGCCACCAGCAGGGGACAGGGATTCACTGAAGCTTTCTTT. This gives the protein CATSRGQGFTEAFF.

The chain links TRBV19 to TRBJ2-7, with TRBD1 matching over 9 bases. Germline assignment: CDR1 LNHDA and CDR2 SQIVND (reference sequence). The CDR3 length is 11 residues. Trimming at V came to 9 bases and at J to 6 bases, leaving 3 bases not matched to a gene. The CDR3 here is CASRDRVEQYF. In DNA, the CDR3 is TGTGCCAGCCGGGACAGGGTCGAGCAGTACTTC. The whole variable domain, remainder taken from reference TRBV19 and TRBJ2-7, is DGGITQSPKYLFRKEGQNVTLSCEQNLNHDAMYWYRQDPGQGLRLIYYSQIVNDFQKGDIAEGYSVSREKKESFPLTVTSAQKNPTAFYLCASRDRVEQYFGPGTRLTVT.

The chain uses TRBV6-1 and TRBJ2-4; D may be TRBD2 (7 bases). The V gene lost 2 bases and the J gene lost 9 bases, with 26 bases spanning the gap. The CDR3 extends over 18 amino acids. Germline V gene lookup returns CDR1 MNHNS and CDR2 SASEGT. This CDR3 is CASSETSGTGGLSIIQYF. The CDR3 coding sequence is TGTGCCAGCAGTGAAACATCCGGTACGGGGGGCCTTTCTATCATTCAGTACTTC.

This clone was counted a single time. CDR3 region: CASSRSGGPYEQYF. The CDR3 region has the DNA TGTGCCAGTAGTAGGTCAGGTGGGCCCTACGAGCAGTACTTC. The chain joins TRBV19 to TRBJ2-7; D is undetermined. Germline CDR1 reads LNHDA; CDR2 reads SQIVND (reference sequence). V lost 4 bases and J lost 2, with 12 bases in between. This CDR3 comprises 14 residues.

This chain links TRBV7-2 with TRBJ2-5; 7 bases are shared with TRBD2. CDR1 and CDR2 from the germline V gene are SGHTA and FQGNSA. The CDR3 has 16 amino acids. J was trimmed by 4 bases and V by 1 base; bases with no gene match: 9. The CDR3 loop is CASSLDAERGRETQYF. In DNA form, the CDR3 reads TGTGCCAGCAGCTTAGATGCCGAGCGGGGTAGAGAGACCCAGTACTTC. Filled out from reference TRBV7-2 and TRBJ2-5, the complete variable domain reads GAGVSQSPSNKVTEKGKDVELRCDPISGHTALYWYRQSLGQGLEFLIYFQGNSAPDKSGLPSDRFSAERTGGSVSTLTIQRTQQEDSAVYLCASSLDAERGRETQYFGPGTRLLVL.

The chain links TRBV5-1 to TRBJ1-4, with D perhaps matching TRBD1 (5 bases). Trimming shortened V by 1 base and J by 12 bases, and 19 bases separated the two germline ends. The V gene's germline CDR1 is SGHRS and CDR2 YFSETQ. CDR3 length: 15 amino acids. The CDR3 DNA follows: TGCGCCAGCAGCTTGTCTTACAGCCCCCAAGGGGAACTGTTTTTT. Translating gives CASSLSYSPQGELFF.

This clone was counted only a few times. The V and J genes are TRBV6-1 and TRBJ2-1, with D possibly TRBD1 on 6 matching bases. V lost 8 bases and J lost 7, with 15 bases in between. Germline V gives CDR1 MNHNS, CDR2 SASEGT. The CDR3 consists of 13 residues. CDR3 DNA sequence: TGTGCCAGCGGGGGCGCGGCCGAGAATGAGCAGTTCTTC. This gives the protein CASGGAAENEQFF.

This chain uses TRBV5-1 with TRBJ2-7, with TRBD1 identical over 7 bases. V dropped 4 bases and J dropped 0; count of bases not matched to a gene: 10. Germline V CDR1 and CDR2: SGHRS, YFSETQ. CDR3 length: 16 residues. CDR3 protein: CASSPTGPVLSYEQYF. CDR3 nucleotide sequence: TGCGCCAGCAGCCCGACAGGGCCAGTCCTCTCCTACGAGCAGTACTTC.

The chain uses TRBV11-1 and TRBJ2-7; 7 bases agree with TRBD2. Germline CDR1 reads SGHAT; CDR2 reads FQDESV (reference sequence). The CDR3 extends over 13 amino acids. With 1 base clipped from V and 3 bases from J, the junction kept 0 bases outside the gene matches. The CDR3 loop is CASSLGTSYEQYF. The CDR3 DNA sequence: TGTGCCAGCAGCTTAGGGACTAGCTACGAGCAGTACTTC.